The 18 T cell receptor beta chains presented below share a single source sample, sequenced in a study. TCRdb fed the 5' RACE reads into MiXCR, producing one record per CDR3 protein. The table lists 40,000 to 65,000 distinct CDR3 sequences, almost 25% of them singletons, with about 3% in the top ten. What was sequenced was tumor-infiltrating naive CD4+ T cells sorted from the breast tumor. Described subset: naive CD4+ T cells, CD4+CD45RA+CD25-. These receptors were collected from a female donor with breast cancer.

The CDR3 spells CASSLGGGNSPLHF. The CDR3 DNA sequence: TGTGCCAGCAGCCTTGGGGGAGGCAATTCACCCCTCCACTTT. This chain uses TRBV28 with TRBJ1-6; possibly TRBD1 for D (5 bases). CDR1 is MDHEN, CDR2 SYDVKM, per germline. CDR3 length: 14 amino acids. Between the trimmed V and J ends, which lost 6 bases and 7 bases, there was a span of 13 bases.

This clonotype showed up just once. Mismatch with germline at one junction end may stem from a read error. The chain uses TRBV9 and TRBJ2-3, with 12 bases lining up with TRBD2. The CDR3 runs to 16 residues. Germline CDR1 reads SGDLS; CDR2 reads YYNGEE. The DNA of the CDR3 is TGTGCCAGCAGCCCTCGGACTAGCGGGACCACATATACGCAGTATTTT. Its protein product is CASSPRTSGTTYTQYF. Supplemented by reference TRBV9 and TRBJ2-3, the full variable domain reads DSGVTQTPKHLITATGQRVTLRCSPRSGDLSVYWYQQSLDQGLQFLIQYYNGEERAKGNILERFSAQQFPDLHSELNLSSLELGDSALYFCASSPRTSGTTYTQYFGPGTRLTVL.

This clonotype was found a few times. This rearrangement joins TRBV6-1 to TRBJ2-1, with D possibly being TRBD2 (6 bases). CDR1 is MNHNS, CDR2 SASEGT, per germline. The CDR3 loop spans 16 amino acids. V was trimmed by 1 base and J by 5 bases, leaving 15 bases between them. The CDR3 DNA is TGTGCCAGCAGTGAAGAAGGTAGCGGCCTCCACAATGAGCAGTTCTTC. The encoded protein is CASSEEGSGLHNEQFF.

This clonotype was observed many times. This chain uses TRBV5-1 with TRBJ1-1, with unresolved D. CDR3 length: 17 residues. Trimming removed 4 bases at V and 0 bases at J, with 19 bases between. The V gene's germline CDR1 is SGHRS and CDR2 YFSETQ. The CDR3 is CASSPWALGIMNTEAFF. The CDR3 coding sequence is TGCGCCAGCAGCCCCTGGGCCCTTGGAATCATGAACACTGAAGCTTTCTTT.

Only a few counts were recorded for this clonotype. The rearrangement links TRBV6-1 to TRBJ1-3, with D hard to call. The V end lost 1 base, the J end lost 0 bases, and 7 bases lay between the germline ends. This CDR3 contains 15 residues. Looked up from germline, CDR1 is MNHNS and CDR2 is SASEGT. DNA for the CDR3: TGTGCCAGCAGTGAAGAATCACTCTCTGGAAACACCATATATTTT. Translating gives CASSEESLSGNTIYF.

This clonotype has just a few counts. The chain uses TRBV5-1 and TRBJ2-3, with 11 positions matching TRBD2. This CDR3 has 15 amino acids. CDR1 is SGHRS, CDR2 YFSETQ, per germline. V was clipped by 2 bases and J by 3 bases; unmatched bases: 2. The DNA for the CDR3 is TGCGCCAGCAGCTTCACTAGCGGGAGTACAGATACGCAGTATTTT. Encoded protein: CASSFTSGSTDTQYF.

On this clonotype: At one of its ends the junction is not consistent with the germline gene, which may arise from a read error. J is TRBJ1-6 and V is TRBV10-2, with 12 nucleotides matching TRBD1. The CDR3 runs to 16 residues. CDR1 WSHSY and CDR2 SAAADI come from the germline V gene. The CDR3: CASEGRDRGPNSPPHF. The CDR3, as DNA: TGCGCCAGCGAAGGCCGGGACAGGGGGCCTAATTCACCCCCCCACTTT.

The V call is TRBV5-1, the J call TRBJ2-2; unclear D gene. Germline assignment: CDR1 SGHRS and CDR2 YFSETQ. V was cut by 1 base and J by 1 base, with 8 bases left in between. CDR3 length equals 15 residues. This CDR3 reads CASSLSGKNTGELFF. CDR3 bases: TGCGCCAGCAGCTTGTCAGGAAAGAACACCGGGGAGCTGTTTTTT.

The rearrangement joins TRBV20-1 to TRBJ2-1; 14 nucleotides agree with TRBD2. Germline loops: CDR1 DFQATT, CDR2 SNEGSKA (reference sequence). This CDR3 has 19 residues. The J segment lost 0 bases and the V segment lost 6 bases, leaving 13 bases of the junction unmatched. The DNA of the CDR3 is TGCAGTGCCAATCAGTTGGGAGGACTAGCGGGAGGCTCCTACAATGAGCAGTTCTTC. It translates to CSANQLGGLAGGSYNEQFF.

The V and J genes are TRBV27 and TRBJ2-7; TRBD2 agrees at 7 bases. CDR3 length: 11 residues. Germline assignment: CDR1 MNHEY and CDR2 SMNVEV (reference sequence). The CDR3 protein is CAYGGAYEQYF. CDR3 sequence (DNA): TGTGCATATGGGGGGGCCTACGAGCAGTACTTC.

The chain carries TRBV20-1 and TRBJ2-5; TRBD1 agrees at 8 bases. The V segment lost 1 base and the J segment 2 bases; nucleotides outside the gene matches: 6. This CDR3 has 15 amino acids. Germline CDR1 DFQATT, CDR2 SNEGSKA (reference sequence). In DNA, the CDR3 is TGCAGTGCTAGAGCCCAGACAGGGGATCAAGAGACCCAGTACTTC. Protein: CSARAQTGDQETQYF.

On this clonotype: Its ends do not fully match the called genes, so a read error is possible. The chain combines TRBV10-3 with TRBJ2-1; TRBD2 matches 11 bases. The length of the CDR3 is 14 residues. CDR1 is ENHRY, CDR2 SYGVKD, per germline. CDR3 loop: CAIRGLADYNEQCF. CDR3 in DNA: TGTGCCATCAGGGGACTAGCGGACTACAATGAGCAGTGCTTC.

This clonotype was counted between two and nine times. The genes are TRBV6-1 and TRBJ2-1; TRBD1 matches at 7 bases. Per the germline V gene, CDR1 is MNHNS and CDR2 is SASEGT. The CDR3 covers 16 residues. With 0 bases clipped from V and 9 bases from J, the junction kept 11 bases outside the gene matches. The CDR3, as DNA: TGTGCCAGCAGTGAAGCAGACAGGGCAACTCTTGGTGAGCAGTTCTTC. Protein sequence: CASSEADRATLGEQFF.

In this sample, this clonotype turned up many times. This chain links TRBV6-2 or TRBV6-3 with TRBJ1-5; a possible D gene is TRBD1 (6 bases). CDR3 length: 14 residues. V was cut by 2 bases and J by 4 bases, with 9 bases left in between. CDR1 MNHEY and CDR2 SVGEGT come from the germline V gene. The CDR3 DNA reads TGTGCCAGCAGTTACACAGGGTCAAATCAGCCCCAGCATTTT. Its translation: CASSYTGSNQPQHF.

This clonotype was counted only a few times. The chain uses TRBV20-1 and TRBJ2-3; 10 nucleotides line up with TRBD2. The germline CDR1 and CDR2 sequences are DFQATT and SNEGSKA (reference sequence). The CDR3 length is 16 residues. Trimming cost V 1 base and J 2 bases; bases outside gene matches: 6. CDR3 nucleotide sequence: TGCAGTGCTAGAGTAGGACTAGCGGTGGCCACAGATACGCAGTATTTT. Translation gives CSARVGLAVATDTQYF.

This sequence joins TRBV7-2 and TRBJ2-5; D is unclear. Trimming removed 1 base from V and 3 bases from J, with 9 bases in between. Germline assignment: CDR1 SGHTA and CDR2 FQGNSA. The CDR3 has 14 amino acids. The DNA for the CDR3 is TGTGCCAGCAGCTTAGGGTCTATCAAAGAGACCCAGTACTTC. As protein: CASSLGSIKETQYF.

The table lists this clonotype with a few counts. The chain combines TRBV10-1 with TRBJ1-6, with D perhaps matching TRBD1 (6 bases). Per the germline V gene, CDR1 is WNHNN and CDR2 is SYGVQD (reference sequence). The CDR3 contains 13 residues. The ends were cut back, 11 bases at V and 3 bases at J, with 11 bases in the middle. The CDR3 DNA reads TGCGCCGGACCGGGACACTATAATTCACCCCTCCACTTT. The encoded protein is CAGPGHYNSPLHF.

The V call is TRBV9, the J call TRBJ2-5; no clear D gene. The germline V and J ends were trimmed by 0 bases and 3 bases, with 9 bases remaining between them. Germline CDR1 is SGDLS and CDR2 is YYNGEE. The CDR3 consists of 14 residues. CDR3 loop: CASSVGTAKETQYF. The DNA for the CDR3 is TGTGCCAGCAGCGTAGGAACAGCGAAAGAGACCCAGTACTTC.